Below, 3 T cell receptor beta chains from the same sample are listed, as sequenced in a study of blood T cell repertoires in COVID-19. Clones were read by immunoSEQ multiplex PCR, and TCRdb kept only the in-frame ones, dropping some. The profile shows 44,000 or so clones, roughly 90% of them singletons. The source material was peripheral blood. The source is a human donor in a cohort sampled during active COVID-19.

The CDR3 bases are TGTGCCATCAGGGGGCCCGGCGAGCAGTACTTC. It encodes CAIRGPGEQYF. The chain has TRBV10-3 and TRBJ2-7, with a tentative D call TRBD1 (5 bases). This CDR3 has 11 amino acids. Trimming pared 6 bases from V and 6 bases from J, leaving 9 bases between. The germline CDR1 and CDR2 sequences are ENHRY and SYGVKD.

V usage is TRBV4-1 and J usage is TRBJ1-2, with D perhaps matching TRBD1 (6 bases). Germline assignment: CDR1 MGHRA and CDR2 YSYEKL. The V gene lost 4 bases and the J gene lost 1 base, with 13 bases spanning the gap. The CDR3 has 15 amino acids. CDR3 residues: CASSRTGTDNYGYTF. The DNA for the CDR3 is TGCGCCAGCAGCCGCACAGGGACGGATAACTATGGCTACACCTTC.

The CDR3 protein is CASSEGGVIPEAFF. DNA for the CDR3: TGTGCCAGCAGCGAGGGCGGGGTGATCCCTGAAGCTTTCTTT. The rearrangement uses TRBV9 and TRBJ1-1; D remains unclear. Trimming cost V 3 bases and J 6 bases, with 15 bases left between them. The CDR3 runs to 14 residues. Germline CDR1 is SGDLS and CDR2 is YYNGEE.